This TCR beta chain was obtained from a study of blood T cell repertoires in COVID-19. Background on the study: The United States, Italy and Spain provided the acute and convalescent COVID-19 samples. Sources were T cells, B-cell-depleted T cells, or PBMCs; the material itself was cDNA or gDNA.

During active infection, Seattle patients enrolled and were then monitored through disease. Original methodology: The assay estimated nucleated cells by amplifying reference gene primers. Data came from immunoSEQ multiplex PCR; TCRdb stores just in-frame clones and leaves some out. V, J and clone size derive from that table, while D and trimming were established from the DNA sequence. Of a few hundred thousand clones in the sample, over 85% are singletons; the top ten hold 0.7% to 1%. CDR3 length equals 15 residues. The ends lost 2 bases at V and 2 bases at J; junction bases unmatched: 5. Germline CDR1 LNHDA, CDR2 SQIVND (reference sequence). This clone occurred once.

V gene TRBV19 combines with J gene TRBJ1-1; TRBD1 matches at 7 bases. The sample consisted of peripheral blood. The receptor was derived from a man between 18 and 29 years old with COVID-19, enrolled during active disease. The CDR3 nucleotides read TGTGCCAGTAGTATATTTCACAGGGGCAACACTGAAGCTTTCTTT. It is translated as CASSIFHRGNTEAFF.